The sequence of this TCR beta chain was determined in a study of blood T cells in healthy people across ages. Study-level points and caveats: Reliance upon unsorted PBMCs precluded definitive naive versus antigen-experienced comparison.

A second roughly 6 to 12 cycle PCR used barcoded and J-beta primers. From the 5' RACE reads, TCRdb called clonotypes with MiXCR, one entry per CDR3 protein. This sample has 1.5 million to 2 million distinct CDR3 sequences, with approximately 32% found just once. At least 7 million PBMCs were isolated per sample. In the case of this clonotype: The antigen remains unidentified.

V gave up 3 bases and J gave up 1 base; unmatched junction bases: 12. The CDR3 contains 19 residues. CDR1 and CDR2 (germline): DFQATT, SNEGSKA (reference sequence). This TCR came from a woman aged 25-40 years in good health. The specimen was blood. The chain carries TRBV20-1 and TRBJ2-1; 13 positions match TRBD2. The CDR3 DNA is TGCAGTGCTAGGGGAGTACTAGCGGGAGGGCCCGTTTCCTACAATGAGCAGTTCTTC. Its protein is CSARGVLAGGPVSYNEQFF.